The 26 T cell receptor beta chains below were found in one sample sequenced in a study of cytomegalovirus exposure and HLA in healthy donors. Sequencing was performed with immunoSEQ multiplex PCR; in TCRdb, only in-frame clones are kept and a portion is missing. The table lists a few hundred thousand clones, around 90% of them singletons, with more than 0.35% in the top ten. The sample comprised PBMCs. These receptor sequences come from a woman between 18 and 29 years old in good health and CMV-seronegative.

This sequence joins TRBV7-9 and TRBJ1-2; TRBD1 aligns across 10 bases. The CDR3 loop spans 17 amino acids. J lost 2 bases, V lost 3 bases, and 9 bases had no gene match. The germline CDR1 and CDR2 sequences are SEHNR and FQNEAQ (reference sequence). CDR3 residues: CASSFIRDRGGNYGYTF. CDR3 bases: TGTGCCAGCAGCTTTATCCGGGACAGGGGAGGAAACTATGGCTACACCTTC. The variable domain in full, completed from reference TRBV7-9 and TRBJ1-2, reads DTGVSQNPRHKITKRGQNVTFRCDPISEHNRLYWYRQTLGQGPEFLTYFQNEAQLEKSRLLSDRFSAERPKGSFSTLEIQRTEQGDSAMYLCASSFIRDRGGNYGYTFGSGTRLTVV.

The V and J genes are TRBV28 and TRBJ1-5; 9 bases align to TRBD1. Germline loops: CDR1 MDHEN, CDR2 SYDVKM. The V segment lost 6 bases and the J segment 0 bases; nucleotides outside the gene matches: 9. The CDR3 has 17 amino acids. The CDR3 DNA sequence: TGTGCCAGCAGCTGGACAGGGGCATGGAATAGCAATCAGCCCCAGCATTTT. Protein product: CASSWTGAWNSNQPQHF.

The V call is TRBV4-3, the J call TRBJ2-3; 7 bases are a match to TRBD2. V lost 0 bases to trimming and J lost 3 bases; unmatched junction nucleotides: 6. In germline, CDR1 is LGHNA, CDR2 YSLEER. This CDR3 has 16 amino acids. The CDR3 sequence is CASSQDWGGLTDTQYF. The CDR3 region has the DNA TGCGCCAGCAGCCAAGATTGGGGGGGGTTAACAGATACGCAGTATTTT.

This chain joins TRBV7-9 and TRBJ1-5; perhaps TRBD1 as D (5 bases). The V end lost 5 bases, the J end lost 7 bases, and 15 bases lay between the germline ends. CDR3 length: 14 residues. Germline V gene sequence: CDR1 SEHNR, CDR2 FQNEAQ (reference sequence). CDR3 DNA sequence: TGTGCCAGCAGCACTGACAGCGTGGGGCAGCCCCAGCATTTT. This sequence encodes CASSTDSVGQPQHF.

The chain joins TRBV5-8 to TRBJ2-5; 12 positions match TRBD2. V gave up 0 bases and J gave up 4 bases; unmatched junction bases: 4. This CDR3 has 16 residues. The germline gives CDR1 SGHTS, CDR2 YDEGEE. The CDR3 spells CASSLARTSGAETQYF. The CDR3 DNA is TGTGCCAGCAGCTTGGCCAGGACTAGCGGGGCAGAGACCCAGTACTTC. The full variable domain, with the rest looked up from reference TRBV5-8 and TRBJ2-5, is EAGVTQSPTHLIKTRGQQATLRCSPISGHTSVYWYQQALGLGLQFLLWYDEGEERNRGNFPPRFSGRQFPNYSSELNVNALELEDSALYLCASSLARTSGAETQYFGPGTRLLVL.

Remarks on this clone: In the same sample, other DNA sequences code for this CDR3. In DNA form, the CDR3 reads TGTGCCAGCAGTTTTCTTAGCGGGACAGATACGCAGTATTTT. Amino acids: CASSFLSGTDTQYF. The chain employs TRBV28 and TRBJ2-3; TRBD2 aligns across 7 bases. The trim removed 3 bases at V and 3 bases at J, leaving 3 bases unmatched. The CDR3 spans 14 residues. Germline assignment: CDR1 MDHEN and CDR2 SYDVKM. Looking up the rest from reference TRBV28 and TRBJ2-3 gives the full variable domain: DVKVTQSSRYLVKRTGEKVFLECVQDMDHENMFWYRQDPGLGLRLIYFSYDVKMKEKGDIPEGYSVSREKKERFSLILESASTNQTSMYLCASSFLSGTDTQYFGPGTRLTVL.

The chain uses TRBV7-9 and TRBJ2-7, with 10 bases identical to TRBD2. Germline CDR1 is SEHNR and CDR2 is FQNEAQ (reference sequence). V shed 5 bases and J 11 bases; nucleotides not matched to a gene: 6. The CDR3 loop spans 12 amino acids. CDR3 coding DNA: TGTGCCAGCAGCCCAACTAGCGGGGTGGAGTACTTC. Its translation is CASSPTSGVEYF.

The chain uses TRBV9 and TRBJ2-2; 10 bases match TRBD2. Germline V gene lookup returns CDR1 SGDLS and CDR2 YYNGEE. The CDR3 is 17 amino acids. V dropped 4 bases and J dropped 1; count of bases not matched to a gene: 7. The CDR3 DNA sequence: TGTGCCAGCAGCTTAGGGGGACTAGCGATGAACACCGGGGAGCTGTTTTTT. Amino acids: CASSLGGLAMNTGELFF. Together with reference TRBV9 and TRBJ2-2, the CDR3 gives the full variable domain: DSGVTQTPKHLITATGQRVTLRCSPRSGDLSVYWYQQSLDQGLQFLIQYYNGEERAKGNILERFSAQQFPDLHSELNLSSLELGDSALYFCASSLGGLAMNTGELFFGEGSRLTVL.

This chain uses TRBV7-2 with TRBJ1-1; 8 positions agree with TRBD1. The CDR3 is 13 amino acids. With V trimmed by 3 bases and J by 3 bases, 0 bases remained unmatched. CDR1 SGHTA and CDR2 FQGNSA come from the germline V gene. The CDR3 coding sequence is TGTGCCAGCAGCTTGGACAGGGACACTGAAGCTTTCTTT. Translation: CASSLDRDTEAFF.

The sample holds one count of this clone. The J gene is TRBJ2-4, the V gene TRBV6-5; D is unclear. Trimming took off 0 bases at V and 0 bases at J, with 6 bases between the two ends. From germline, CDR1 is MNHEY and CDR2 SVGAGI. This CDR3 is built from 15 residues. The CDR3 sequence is CASSYSAQAKNIQYF. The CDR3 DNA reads TGTGCCAGCAGTTACTCGGCACAAGCCAAAAACATTCAGTACTTC.

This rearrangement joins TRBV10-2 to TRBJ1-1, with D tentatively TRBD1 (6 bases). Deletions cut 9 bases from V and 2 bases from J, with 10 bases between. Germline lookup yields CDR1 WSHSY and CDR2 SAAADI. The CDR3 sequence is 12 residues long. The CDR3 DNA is TGCGCCAGTACGACAGGAAACACTGAAGCTTTCTTT. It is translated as CASTTGNTEAFF.

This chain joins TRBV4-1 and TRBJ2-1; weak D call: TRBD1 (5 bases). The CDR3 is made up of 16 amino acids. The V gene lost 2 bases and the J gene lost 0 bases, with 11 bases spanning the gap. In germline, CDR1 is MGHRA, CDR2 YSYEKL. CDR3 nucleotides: TGCGCCAGCAGCCAACTGGACATACTCTCCTACAATGAGCAGTTCTTC. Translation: CASSQLDILSYNEQFF.

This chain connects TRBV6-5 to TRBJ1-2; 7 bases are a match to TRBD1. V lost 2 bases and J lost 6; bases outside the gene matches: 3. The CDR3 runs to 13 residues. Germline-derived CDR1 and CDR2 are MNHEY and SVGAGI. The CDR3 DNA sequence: TGTGCCAGCAGTTACGGGACAGTCCATGGCTACACCTTC. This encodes CASSYGTVHGYTF.

The CDR3 loop reads CASRWGGPNSPLHF. The CDR3 DNA sequence: TGTGCCAGTAGATGGGGAGGACCTAATTCACCCCTCCACTTT. The V and J genes are TRBV19 and TRBJ1-6; D gene uncertain. CDR3 length: 14 amino acids. Deletions cut 6 bases from V and 6 bases from J, with 12 bases between. The germline CDR1 and CDR2 sequences are LNHDA and SQIVND (reference sequence). The complete variable domain, with remaining parts taken from reference TRBV19 and TRBJ1-6, reads DGGITQSPKYLFRKEGQNVTLSCEQNLNHDAMYWYRQDPGQGLRLIYYSQIVNDFQKGDIAEGYSVSREKKESFPLTVTSAQKNPTAFYLCASRWGGPNSPLHFGNGTRLTVT.

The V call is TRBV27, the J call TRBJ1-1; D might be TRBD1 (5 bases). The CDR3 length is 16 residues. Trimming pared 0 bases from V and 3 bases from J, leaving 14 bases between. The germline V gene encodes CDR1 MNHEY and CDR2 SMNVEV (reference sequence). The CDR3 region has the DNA TGTGCCAGCAGTTTATCGAGTGGGGAGGGGTACACTGAAGCTTTCTTT. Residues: CASSLSSGEGYTEAFF.

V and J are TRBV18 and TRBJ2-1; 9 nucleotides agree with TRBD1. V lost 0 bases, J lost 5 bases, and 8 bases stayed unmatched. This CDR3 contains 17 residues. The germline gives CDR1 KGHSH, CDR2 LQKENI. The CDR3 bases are TGTGCCAGCTCACCACCGAGGGGACAGGGTAGGAACAATGAGCAGTTCTTC. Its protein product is CASSPPRGQGRNNEQFF.

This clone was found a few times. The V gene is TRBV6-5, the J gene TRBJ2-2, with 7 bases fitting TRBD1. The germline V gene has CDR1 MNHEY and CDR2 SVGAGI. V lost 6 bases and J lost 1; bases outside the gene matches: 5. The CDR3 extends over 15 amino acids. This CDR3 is CASRMGQLNTGELFF. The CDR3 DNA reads TGTGCCAGCAGGATGGGACAGTTGAACACCGGGGAGCTGTTTTTT.

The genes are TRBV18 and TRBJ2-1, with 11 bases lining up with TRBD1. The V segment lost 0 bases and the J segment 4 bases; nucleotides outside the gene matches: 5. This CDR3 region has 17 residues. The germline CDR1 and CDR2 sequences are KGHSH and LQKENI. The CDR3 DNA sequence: TGTGCCAGCTCACCACCGGCCGGGACAGGGGGTTACAATGAGCAGTTCTTC. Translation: CASSPPAGTGGYNEQFF. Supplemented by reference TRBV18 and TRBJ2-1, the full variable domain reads NAGVMQNPRHLVRRRGQEARLRCSPMKGHSHVYWYRQLPEEGLKFMVYLQKENIIDESGMPKERFSAEFPKEGPSILRIQQVVRGDSAAYFCASSPPAGTGGYNEQFFGPGTRLTVL.

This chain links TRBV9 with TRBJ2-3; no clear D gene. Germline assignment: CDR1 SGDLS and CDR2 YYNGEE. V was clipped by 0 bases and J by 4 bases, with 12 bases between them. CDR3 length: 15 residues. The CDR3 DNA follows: TGTGCCAGCAGCGTAGTCCAGGATAACTCAGATACGCAGTATTTT. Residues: CASSVVQDNSDTQYF.

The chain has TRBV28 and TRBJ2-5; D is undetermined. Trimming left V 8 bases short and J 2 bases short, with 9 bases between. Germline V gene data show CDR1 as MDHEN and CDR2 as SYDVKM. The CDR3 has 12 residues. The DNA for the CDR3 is TGTGCCAGCGGCACGTTACAAGAGACCCAGTACTTC. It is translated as CASGTLQETQYF.

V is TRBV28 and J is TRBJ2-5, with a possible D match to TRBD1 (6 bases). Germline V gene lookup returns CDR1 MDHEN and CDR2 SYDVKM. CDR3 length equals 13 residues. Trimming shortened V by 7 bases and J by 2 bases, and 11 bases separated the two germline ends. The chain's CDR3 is CASITRGQETQYF. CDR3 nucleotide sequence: TGTGCCAGCATCACAAGGGGGCAAGAGACCCAGTACTTC. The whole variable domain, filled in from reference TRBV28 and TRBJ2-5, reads DVKVTQSSRYLVKRTGEKVFLECVQDMDHENMFWYRQDPGLGLRLIYFSYDVKMKEKGDIPEGYSVSREKKERFSLILESASTNQTSMYLCASITRGQETQYFGPGTRLLVL.

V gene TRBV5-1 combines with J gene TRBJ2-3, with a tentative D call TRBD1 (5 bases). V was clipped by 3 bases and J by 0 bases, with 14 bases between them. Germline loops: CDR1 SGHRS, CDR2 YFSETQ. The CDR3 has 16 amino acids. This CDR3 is CASSYRIDTSTDTQYF. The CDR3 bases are TGCGCCAGCAGCTACAGGATCGACACTAGCACAGATACGCAGTATTTT.

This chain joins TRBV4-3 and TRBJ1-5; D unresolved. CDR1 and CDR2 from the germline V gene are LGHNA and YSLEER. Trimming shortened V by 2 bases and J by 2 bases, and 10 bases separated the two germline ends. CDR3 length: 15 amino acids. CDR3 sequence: CASSQFPGGNQPQHF. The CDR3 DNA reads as TGCGCCAGCAGCCAATTCCCCGGGGGCAATCAGCCCCAGCATTTT.

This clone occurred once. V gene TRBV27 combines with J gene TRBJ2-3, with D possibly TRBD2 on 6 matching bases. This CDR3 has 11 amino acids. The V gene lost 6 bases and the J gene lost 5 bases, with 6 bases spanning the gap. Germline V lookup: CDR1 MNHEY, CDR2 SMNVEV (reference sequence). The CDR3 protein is CASREGDTQYF. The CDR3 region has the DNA TGTGCCAGCAGGGAGGGAGATACGCAGTATTTT.

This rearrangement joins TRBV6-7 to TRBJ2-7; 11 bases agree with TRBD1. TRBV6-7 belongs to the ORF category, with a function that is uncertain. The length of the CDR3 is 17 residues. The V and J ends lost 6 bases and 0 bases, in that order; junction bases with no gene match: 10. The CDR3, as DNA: TGTGCCAGCAGGCGCCGTTGGGACAGGGGGAGCTCCTACGAGCAGTACGTC. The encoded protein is CASRRRWDRGSSYEQYV.

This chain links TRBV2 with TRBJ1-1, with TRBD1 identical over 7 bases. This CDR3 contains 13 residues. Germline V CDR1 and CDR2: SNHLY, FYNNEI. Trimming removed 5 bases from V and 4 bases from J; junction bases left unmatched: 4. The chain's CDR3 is CASSSQGSTEAFF. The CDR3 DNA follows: TGTGCCAGCAGTTCACAGGGGAGCACTGAAGCTTTCTTT.